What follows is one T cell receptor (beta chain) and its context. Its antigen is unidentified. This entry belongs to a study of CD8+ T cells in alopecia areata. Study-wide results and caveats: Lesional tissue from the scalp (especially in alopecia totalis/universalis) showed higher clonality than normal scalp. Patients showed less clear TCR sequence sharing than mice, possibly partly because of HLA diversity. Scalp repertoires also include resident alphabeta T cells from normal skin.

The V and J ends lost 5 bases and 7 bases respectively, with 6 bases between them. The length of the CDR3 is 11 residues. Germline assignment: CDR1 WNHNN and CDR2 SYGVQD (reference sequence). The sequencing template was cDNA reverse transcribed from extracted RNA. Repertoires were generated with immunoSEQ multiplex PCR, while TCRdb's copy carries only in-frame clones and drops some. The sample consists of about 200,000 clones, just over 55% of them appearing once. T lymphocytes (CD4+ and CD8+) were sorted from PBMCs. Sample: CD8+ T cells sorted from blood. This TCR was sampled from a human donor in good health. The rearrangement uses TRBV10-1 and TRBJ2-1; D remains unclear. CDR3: CASSLSNEQFF. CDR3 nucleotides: TGCGCCAGCAGTCTCTCTAATGAGCAGTTCTTC.